One and the same sample provided the 2 T cell receptor beta chains below, sequenced in a study of T-cell reconstitution after alpha-beta-depleted transplantation in children. TCRbeta library preparation incorporated unique molecular identifiers. TCRdb passed the PCR reads through MiXCR, listing each CDR3 protein once. This table has fewer than 550,000 distinct CDR3 sequences, 15% to 20% appearing once. The input for sequencing was PBMCs, mostly from graft donor cells, taken 360 days after TCRalphabeta/CD19-depleted stem cell transplant. Receptors originate from a boy younger than two who had a stem cell transplant for Wiskott-Aldrich syndrome, so the T cells may come from the graft donor.

J is TRBJ1-1 and V is TRBV7-9, with a weak D call TRBD1 (5 bases). V lost 8 bases and J 4 bases, leaving 11 bases between the germline ends. CDR1 and CDR2 from the germline V gene are SEHNR and FQNEAQ (reference sequence). The CDR3 runs to 12 residues. CDR3 residues: CASWGEFTEAFF. The CDR3 DNA reads as TGTGCCAGCTGGGGGGAATTCACTGAAGCTTTCTTT.

The chain is built from TRBV19 and TRBJ2-2; weak D call: TRBD1 (5 bases). Looked up from germline, CDR1 is LNHDA and CDR2 is SQIVND (reference sequence). This CDR3 spans 15 amino acids. The germline V and J ends were trimmed by 2 bases and 1 base, with 8 bases remaining between them. The CDR3 DNA reads TGTGCCAGTAGTATACAGGGCTGGAACACCGGGGAGCTGTTTTTT. Translating it yields CASSIQGWNTGELFF.